One and the same sample provided the 10 T cell receptor beta chains below, sequenced in a study of CD8+ T cells in alopecia areata. Reverse transcribed after extraction, RNA yielded cDNA as the sequencing template. TCRdb's table, derived via immunoSEQ multiplex PCR, lists solely in-frame clones and lacks some. The sample shows about 150,000 clones, about 51% of them seen only once. The sample consisted of CD8+ T cells sorted from blood, taken at week 0. The receptors here all came from a human donor with alopecia areata.

This clone was seen more than once but under ten times. This chain connects TRBV23-1 to TRBJ1-4; D remains unclear. TRBV23-1 is treated as an ORF (open reading frame) with a function not yet certain. The CDR3 loop spans 11 amino acids. The ends were cut back, 3 bases at V and 10 bases at J, with 6 bases in the middle. CDR3 amino acids: CASSHKGKLFF. CDR3 DNA: TGCGCCAGCAGTCACAAAGGAAAACTGTTTTTT.

In this sample, this clone turned up a few times. This chain links TRBV10-2 with TRBJ1-2; D gene unclear. Trimming removed 2 bases from V and 0 bases from J, with 7 bases in between. The CDR3 is made up of 14 amino acids. CDR1 is WSHSY and CDR2 is SAAADI in the germline V gene. The CDR3 spells CASSETVSNYGYTF. CDR3 bases: TGCGCCAGCAGTGAGACGGTGTCTAACTATGGCTACACCTTC.

This sequence joins TRBV5-6 and TRBJ1-4, with unresolved D. Between the trimmed V and J ends, which lost 2 bases and 8 bases, there was a span of 7 bases. Germline CDR1 reads SGHDT; CDR2 reads YYEEEE. CDR3 length equals 12 residues. CDR3 sequence reads: CASSFEDEKLFF. For the CDR3, the DNA is TGTGCCAGCAGCTTCGAGGACGAAAAACTGTTTTTT.

This clone was seen only a few times. The chain uses TRBV7-9 and TRBJ2-1; D unclear. This CDR3 spans 11 amino acids. Germline values: CDR1 SEHNR, CDR2 FQNEAQ (reference sequence). Trimming shortened V by 5 bases and J by 10 bases, and 9 bases separated the two germline ends. The CDR3 DNA reads TGTGCCAGCAGCCCCCCTGGAGAGCAGTTCTTC. Its protein product is CASSPPGEQFF.

The chain carries TRBV6-5 and TRBJ2-1, with TRBD1 as a possible D gene (5 bases). The CDR3 length is 14 residues. Germline-derived CDR1 and CDR2 are MNHEY and SVGAGI. V lost 5 bases, J lost 6 bases, and 14 bases lay in between. CDR3 in DNA: TGTGCCAGCAGTCCCTTGGATGGGGCCAATGAGCAGTTCTTC. Translation gives CASSPLDGANEQFF.

This clone was observed a handful of times. The chain uses TRBV19 and TRBJ1-2, with 7 bases aligning to TRBD1. Germline V gives CDR1 LNHDA, CDR2 SQIVND (reference sequence). V trimming: 5 bases; J trimming: 4 bases; junction bases outside the gene matches: 1. The CDR3 has 12 amino acids. The CDR3: CASSPGGYGYTF. In DNA, the CDR3 is TGTGCCAGTAGTCCAGGGGGCTATGGCTACACCTTC. The full variable domain, rest sourced from reference TRBV19 and TRBJ1-2, is DGGITQSPKYLFRKEGQNVTLSCEQNLNHDAMYWYRQDPGQGLRLIYYSQIVNDFQKGDIAEGYSVSREKKESFPLTVTSAQKNPTAFYLCASSPGGYGYTFGSGTRLTVV.

This rearrangement joins TRBV20-1 to TRBJ2-5, with no clear D. The length of the CDR3 is 9 residues. Germline V CDR1 and CDR2: DFQATT, SNEGSKA (reference sequence). The CDR3 DNA reads as TGCAATGCCTCGAGGACCCAGTACTTC. This translates into CNASRTQYF.

This clone was detected a few times. V is TRBV7-9 and J is TRBJ1-4; possibly TRBD1 for D (6 bases). With 5 bases removed from V and 5 bases from J, the gap between germline ends came to 18 bases. Germline V CDR1 and CDR2: SEHNR, FQNEAQ (reference sequence). The CDR3 length is 16 residues. CDR3 coding DNA: TGTGCCAGCAGCCCTCTTCCGGCAGGGGAAAATGAAAAACTGTTTTTT. Its protein is CASSPLPAGENEKLFF.

The V and J genes are TRBV13 and TRBJ1-1; D not certain. The length of the CDR3 is 11 residues. Germline lookup yields CDR1 PRHDT and CDR2 FYEKMQ (reference sequence). Trimming cost V 1 base and J 7 bases, with 4 bases left between them. In DNA, the CDR3 is TGTGCCAGCAGCTTAGATAGTGAAGCTTTCTTT. This sequence encodes CASSLDSEAFF.

This clone was counted a single time. This chain uses TRBV9 with TRBJ2-6; perhaps TRBD1 as D (6 bases). V was clipped by 1 base and J by 2 bases, with 10 bases between them. Germline lookup yields CDR1 SGDLS and CDR2 YYNGEE. The CDR3 is made up of 16 amino acids. CDR3 coding DNA: TGTGCCAGCAGCGTACCAACAGGGACTGGGGCCAACGTCCTGACTTTC. Protein: CASSVPTGTGANVLTF.